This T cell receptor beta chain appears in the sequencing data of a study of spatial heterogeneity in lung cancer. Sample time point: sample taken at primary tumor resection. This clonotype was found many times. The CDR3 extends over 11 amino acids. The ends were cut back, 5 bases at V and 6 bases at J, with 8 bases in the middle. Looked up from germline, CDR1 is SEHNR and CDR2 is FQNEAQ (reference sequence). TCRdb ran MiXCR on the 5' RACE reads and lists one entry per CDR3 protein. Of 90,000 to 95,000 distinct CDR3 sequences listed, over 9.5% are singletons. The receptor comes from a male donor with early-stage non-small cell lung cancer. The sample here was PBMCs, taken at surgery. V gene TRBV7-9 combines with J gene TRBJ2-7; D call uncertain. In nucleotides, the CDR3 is TGTGCCAGCAGCGCAATTACCGAGCAGTACTTC. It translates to CASSAITEQYF.